Listed below are T cell receptor beta chains from one sample, sequenced in a study of blood T cell repertoires in COVID-19. Clones were sequenced by immunoSEQ multiplex PCR, and TCRdb holds only the in-frame ones, with some missing. The repertoire consists of tens of thousands of clones, with roughly 91% occurring once and the leading ten covering over 1.5%. Material: peripheral blood. The source is a woman in her forties or fifties in a cohort sampled during active COVID-19. Both conserved end residues are part of each CDR3. A D gene is named only where the DNA matches it firmly. Only some rows state a clone size, as once, few, many or a class for expanded clones.

CDR3nt: TGTGCCAGCAGTCCGAACGCTAGATTGGGTGAAAAACTGTTTTTT
CDR3aa: CASSPNARLGEKLFF
j_gene: TRBJ1-4
abundance: .
v_gene: TRBV2
d_gene: .

CDR3nt: TGCGCCAGCAGCTCGGACAGAATGAACACTGAAGCTTTCTTT
CDR3aa: CASSSDRMNTEAFF
j_gene: TRBJ1-1
abundance: .
v_gene: TRBV5-1
d_gene: .

CDR3nt: TGCGCCAGCAGCCAAGAGCGGGCTGGGGAAAAACTGTTTTTT
CDR3aa: CASSQERAGEKLFF
j_gene: TRBJ1-4
abundance: few
v_gene: TRBV4-1
d_gene: .

CDR3nt: TGTGCCAGCAGTTCTAATAACAGGGGGCCGACTGGAGCGAGCAATCAGCCCCAGCATTTT
CDR3aa: CASSSNNRGPTGASNQPQHF
j_gene: TRBJ1-5
abundance: .
v_gene: TRBV6-2/TRBV6-3
d_gene: TRBD1

CDR3nt: TGTGCCAGCAGCTTAGAAGCCAGCGGGGGCGGGGCAGATACGCAGTATTTT
CDR3aa: CASSLEASGGGADTQYF
j_gene: TRBJ2-3
abundance: few
v_gene: TRBV7-9
d_gene: TRBD2

CDR3nt: TGTGCCAGCAGCCTACCCCAGGGGCGCAATGGAAACACCATATATTTT
CDR3aa: CASSLPQGRNGNTIYF
j_gene: TRBJ1-3
abundance: once
v_gene: TRBV11-3
d_gene: .

CDR3nt: TGTGCCAGCAGCTTGGGACAGGTCTCGGAAAAACTGTTTTTT
CDR3aa: CASSLGQVSEKLFF
j_gene: TRBJ1-4
abundance: once
v_gene: TRBV11-1
d_gene: TRBD1

CDR3nt: TGTGCCAGCAGCTTGGGGGACAGAGATCAGCCCCAGCATTTT
CDR3aa: CASSLGDRDQPQHF
j_gene: TRBJ1-5
abundance: .
v_gene: TRBV5-6
d_gene: TRBD1

CDR3nt: TGCGCCAGCAGCTTTCAGGGGGGCAATCAGCCCCAGCATTTT
CDR3aa: CASSFQGGNQPQHF
j_gene: TRBJ1-5
abundance: once
v_gene: TRBV5-1
d_gene: TRBD1

CDR3nt: TGTGCCAGCAGCCAGACAGGAATCAACACCGGGGAGCTGTTTTTT
CDR3aa: CASSQTGINTGELFF
j_gene: TRBJ2-2
abundance: .
v_gene: TRBV9
d_gene: .

CDR3nt: TGTGCCAGCAGTAACGGACTCCAAGAGACCCAGTACTTC
CDR3aa: CASSNGLQETQYF
j_gene: TRBJ2-5
abundance: .
v_gene: TRBV3-1/TRBV3-2
d_gene: .

CDR3nt: TGCAGCGTTGGTGTTAAACAGGGCTACGAGCAGTACTTC
CDR3aa: CSVGVKQGYEQYF
j_gene: TRBJ2-7
abundance: .
v_gene: TRBV29-1
d_gene: .

CDR3nt: TGTGCCAGCAGTTCCCACCCGGGAGATACGCAGTATTTT
CDR3aa: CASSSHPGDTQYF
j_gene: TRBJ2-3
abundance: .
v_gene: TRBV6-6
d_gene: .

CDR3nt: TGTGCCAGTAGAACCAACAGGGAGACTGGAAACACCATATATTTT
CDR3aa: CASRTNRETGNTIYF
j_gene: TRBJ1-3
abundance: .
v_gene: TRBV19
d_gene: .

CDR3nt: TGTGCCAGCAGTGAAGGGTACCCTACGGAGACCCAGTACTTC
CDR3aa: CASSEGYPTETQYF
j_gene: TRBJ2-5
abundance: .
v_gene: TRBV6-1
d_gene: .

CDR3nt: TGCGCCAGCAGCCTGACAGGGGCGAACACCGGGGAGCTGTTTTTT
CDR3aa: CASSLTGANTGELFF
j_gene: TRBJ2-2
abundance: .
v_gene: TRBV5-1
d_gene: TRBD1

CDR3nt: TGTGCCAGCAGCTTAAGGGGCGGCGGAAACGGGGAGCTGTTTTTT
CDR3aa: CASSLRGGGNGELFF
j_gene: TRBJ2-2
abundance: once
v_gene: TRBV11-2
d_gene: .